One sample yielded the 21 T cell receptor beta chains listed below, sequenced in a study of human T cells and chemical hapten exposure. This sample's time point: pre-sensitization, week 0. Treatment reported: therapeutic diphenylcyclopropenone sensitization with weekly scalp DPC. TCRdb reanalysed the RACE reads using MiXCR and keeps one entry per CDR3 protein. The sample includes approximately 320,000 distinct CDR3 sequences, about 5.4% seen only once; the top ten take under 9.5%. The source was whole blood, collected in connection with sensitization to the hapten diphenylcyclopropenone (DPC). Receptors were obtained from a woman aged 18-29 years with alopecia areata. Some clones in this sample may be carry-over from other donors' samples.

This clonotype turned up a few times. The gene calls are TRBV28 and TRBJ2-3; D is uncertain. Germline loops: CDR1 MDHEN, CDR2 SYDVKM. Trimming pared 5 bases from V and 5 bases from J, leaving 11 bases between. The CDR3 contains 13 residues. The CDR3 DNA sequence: TGTGCCAGCAGTCTTCTTGAGAAAGATACGCAGTATTTT. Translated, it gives CASSLLEKDTQYF.

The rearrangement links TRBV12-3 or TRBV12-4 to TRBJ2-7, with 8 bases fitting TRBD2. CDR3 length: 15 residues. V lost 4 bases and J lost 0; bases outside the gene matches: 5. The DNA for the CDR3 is TGTGCCAGCAGTTCCCTAGCGGGCAACTCCTACGAGCAGTACTTC. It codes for CASSSLAGNSYEQYF.

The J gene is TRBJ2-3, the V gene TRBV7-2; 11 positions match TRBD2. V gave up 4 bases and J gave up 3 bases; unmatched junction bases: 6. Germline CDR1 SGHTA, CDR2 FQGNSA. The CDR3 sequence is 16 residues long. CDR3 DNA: TGTGCCAGCAGCTCCCGACTAGCGGGGCGGACAGATACGCAGTATTTT. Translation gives CASSSRLAGRTDTQYF.

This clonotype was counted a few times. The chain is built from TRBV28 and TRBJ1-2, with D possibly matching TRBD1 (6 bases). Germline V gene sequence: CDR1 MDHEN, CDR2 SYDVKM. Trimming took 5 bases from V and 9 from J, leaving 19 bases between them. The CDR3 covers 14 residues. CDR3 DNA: TGTGCCAGCAGTGACCCCGACAGGCCCAGGAGCTACACCTTC. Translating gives CASSDPDRPRSYTF.

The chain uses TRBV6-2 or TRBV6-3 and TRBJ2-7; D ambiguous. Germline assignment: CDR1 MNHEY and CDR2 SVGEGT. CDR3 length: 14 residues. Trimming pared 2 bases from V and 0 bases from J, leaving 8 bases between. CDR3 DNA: TGTGCCAGCAGTTACAACCCGGTCTCCTACGAGCAGTACTTC. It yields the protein CASSYNPVSYEQYF.

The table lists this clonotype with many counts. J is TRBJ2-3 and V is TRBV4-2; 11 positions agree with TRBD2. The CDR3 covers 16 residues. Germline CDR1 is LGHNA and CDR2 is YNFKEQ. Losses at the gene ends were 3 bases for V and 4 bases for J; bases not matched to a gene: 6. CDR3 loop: CASSQENSGGADTQYF. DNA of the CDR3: TGTGCCAGCAGCCAGGAAAATAGCGGGGGGGCAGATACGCAGTATTTT.

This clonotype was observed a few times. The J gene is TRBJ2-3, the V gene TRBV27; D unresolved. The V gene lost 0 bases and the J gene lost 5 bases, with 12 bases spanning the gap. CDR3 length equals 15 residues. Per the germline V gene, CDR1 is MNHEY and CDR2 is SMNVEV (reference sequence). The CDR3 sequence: CASSLSTVLGDTQYF. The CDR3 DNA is TGTGCCAGCAGTTTATCCACAGTTCTTGGAGATACGCAGTATTTT.

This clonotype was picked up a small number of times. CDR3: CASSPELFTEAFF. As DNA, the CDR3 is TGTGCCAGCAGCCCTGAATTGTTTACTGAAGCTTTCTTT. The gene calls are TRBV3-1 and TRBJ1-1; D gene unclear. Per germline, CDR1 LGHDT and CDR2 YNNKEL (reference sequence). The CDR3 has 13 amino acids. Trimming removed 4 bases from V and 5 bases from J, with 11 bases in between.

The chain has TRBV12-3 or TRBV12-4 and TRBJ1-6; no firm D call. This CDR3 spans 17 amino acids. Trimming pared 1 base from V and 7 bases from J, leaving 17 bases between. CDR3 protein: CASSLGRSLPPNSPLHF. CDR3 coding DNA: TGTGCCAGCAGTTTAGGAAGGTCTCTCCCGCCGAATTCACCCCTCCACTTT.

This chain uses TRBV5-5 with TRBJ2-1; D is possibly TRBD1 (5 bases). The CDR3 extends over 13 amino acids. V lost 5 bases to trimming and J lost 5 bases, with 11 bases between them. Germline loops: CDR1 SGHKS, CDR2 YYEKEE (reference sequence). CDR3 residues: CASRYQGNNEQFF. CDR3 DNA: TGTGCCAGCAGATATCAGGGAAACAATGAGCAGTTCTTC.

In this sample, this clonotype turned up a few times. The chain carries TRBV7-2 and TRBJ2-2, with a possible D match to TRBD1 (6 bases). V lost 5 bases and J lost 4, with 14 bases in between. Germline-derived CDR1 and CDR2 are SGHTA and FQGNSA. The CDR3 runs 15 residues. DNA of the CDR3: TGTGCCAGCAGCATAAGCAGGGACACCACCGGGGAGCTGTTTTTT. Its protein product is CASSISRDTTGELFF.

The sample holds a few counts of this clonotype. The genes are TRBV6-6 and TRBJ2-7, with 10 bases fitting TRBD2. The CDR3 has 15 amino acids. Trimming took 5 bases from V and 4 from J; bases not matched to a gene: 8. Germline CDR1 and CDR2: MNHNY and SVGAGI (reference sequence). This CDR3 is CASSISGGHLYEQYF. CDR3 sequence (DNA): TGTGCCAGCAGTATTAGCGGGGGGCATCTTTACGAGCAGTACTTC.

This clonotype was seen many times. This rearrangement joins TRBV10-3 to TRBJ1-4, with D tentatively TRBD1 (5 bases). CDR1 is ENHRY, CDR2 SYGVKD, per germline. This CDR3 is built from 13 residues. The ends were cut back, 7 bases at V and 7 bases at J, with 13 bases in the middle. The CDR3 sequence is CAINSGTGEKLFF. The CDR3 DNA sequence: TGTGCCATCAACTCCGGGACGGGTGAAAAACTGTTTTTT.

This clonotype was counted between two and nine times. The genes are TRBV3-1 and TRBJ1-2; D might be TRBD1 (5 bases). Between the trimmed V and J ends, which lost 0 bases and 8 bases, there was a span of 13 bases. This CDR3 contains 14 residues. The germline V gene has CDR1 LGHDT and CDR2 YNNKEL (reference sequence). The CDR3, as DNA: TGTGCCAGCAGCCAAGATTTAGGGGAAGACGGCTACACCTTC. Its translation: CASSQDLGEDGYTF.

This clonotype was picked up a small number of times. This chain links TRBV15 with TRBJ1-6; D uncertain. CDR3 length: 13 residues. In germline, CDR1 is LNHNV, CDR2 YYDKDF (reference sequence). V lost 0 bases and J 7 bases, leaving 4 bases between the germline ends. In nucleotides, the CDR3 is TGTGCCACCAGCAGAGAAGTGAATTCACCCCTCCACTTT. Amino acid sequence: CATSREVNSPLHF.

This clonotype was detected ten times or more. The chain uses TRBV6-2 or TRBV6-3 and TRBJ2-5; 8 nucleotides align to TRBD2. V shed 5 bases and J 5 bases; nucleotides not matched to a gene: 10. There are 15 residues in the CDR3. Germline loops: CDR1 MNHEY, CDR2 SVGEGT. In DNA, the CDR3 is TGTGCCAGCAGTGGCCCAGCGGGGGTCCATGAGACCCAGTACTTC. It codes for CASSGPAGVHETQYF.

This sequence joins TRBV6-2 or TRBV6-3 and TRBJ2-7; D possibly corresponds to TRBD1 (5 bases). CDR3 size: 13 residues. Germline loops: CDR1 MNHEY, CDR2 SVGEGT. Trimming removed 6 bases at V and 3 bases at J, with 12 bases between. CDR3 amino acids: CASSPYRYYEQYF. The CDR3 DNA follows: TGTGCCAGCAGCCCCTACAGGTACTACGAGCAGTACTTC.

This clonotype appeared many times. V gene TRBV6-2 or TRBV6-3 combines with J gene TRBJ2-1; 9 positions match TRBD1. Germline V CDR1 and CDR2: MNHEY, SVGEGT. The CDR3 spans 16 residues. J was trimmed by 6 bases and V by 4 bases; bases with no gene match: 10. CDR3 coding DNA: TGTGCCAGCAGTTCCGATCCGGGACAGGGTCGCAATGAGCAGTTCTTC. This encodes CASSSDPGQGRNEQFF.

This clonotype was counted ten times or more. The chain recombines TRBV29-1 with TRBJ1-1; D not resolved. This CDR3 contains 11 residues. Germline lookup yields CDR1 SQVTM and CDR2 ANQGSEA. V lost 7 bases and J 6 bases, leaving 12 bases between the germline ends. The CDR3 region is CSARRAPEAFF. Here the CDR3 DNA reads TGCAGCGCCCGACGGGCCCCTGAAGCTTTCTTT.

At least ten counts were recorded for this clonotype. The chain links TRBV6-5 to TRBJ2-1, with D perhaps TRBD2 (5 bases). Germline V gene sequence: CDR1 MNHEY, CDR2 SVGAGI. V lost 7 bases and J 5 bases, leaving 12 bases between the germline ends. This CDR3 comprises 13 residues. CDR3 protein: CASTRGEDNEQFF. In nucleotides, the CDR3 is TGTGCCAGCACCCGGGGTGAGGACAATGAGCAGTTCTTC.

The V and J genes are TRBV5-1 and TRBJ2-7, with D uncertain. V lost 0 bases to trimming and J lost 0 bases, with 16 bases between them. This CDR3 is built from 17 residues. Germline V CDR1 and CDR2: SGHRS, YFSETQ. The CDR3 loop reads CASSLDLRSQGSYEQYF. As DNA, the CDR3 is TGCGCCAGCAGCTTGGACCTGAGGTCCCAAGGCTCCTACGAGCAGTACTTC.